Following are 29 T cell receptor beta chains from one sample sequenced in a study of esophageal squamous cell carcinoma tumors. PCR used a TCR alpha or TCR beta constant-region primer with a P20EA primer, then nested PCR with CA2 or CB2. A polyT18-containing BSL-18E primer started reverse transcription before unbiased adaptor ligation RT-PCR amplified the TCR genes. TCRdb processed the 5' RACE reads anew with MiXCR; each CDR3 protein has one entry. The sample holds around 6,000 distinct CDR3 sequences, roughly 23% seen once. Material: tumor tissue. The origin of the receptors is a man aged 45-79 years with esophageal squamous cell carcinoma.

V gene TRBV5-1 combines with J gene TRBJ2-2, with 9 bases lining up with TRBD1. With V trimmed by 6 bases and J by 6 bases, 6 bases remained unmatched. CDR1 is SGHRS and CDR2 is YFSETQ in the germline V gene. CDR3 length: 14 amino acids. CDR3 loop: CASTGTGWPGELFF. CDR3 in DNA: TGCGCCAGCACCGGGACAGGGTGGCCCGGGGAGCTGTTTTTT.

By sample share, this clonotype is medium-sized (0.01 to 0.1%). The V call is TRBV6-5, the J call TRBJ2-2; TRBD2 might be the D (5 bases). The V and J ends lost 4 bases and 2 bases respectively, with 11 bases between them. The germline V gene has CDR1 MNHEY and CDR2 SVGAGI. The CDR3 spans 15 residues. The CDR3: CASSSHRGNTGELFF. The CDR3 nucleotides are TGTGCCAGCAGTTCCCACCGGGGAAACACCGGGGAGCTGTTTTTT.

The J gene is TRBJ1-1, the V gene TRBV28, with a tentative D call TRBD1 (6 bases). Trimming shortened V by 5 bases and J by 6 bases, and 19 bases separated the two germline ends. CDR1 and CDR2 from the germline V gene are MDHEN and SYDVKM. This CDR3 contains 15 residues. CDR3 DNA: TGTGCCAGCAGTCTGCGGAGGGGGGGGGTCTCTGAAGCTTTCTTT. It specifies CASSLRRGGVSEAFF.

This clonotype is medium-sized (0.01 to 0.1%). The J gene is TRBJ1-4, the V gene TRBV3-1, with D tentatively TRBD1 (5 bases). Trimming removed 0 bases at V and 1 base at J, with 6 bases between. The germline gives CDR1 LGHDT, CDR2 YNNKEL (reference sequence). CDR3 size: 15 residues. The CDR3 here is CASSQEGETNEKLFF. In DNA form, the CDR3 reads TGTGCCAGCAGCCAAGAGGGGGAAACTAATGAAAAACTGTTTTTT.

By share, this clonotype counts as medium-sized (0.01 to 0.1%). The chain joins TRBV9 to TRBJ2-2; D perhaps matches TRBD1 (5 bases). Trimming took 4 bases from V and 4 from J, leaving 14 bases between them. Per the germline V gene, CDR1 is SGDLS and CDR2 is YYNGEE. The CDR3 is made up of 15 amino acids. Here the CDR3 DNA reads TGTGCCAGCAGCAAACAAGGGGTAGTCACCGGGGAGCTGTTTTTT. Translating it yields CASSKQGVVTGELFF.

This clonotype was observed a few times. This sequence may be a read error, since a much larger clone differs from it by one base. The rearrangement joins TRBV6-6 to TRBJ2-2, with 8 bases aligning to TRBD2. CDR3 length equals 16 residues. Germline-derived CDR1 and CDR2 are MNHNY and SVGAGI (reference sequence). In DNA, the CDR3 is TGTGCCAGCAGTTTTACGGGGGGGCGCGACACCGGGGAGCGGTTTTTT. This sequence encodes CASSFTGGRDTGERFF.

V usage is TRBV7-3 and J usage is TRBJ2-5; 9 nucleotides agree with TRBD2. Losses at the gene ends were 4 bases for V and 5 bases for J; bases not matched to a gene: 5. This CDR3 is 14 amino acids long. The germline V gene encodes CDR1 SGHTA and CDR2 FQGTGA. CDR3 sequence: CASSSGLAGETQYF. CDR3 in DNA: TGTGCCAGCAGCTCGGGACTAGCAGGCGAGACCCAGTACTTC. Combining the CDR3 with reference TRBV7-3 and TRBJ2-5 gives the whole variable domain GAGVSQTPSNKVTEKGKYVELRCDPISGHTALYWYRQSLGQGPEFLIYFQGTGAADDSGLPNDRFFAVRPEGSVSTLKIQRTERGDSAVYLCASSSGLAGETQYFGPGTRLLVL.

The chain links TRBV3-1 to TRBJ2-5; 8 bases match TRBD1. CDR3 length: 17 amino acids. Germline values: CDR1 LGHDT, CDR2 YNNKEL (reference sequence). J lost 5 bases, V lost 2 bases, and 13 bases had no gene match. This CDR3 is CASSQRGIGQGGETQYF. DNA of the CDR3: TGTGCCAGCAGCCAACGTGGGATAGGACAGGGCGGGGAGACCCAGTACTTC.

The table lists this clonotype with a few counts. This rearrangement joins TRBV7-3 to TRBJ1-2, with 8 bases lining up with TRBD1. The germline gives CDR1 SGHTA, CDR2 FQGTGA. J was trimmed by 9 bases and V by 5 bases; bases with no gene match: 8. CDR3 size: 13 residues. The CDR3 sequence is CASSPGQVGSYTF. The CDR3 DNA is TGTGCCAGCAGCCCGGGACAGGTTGGGAGCTACACCTTC.

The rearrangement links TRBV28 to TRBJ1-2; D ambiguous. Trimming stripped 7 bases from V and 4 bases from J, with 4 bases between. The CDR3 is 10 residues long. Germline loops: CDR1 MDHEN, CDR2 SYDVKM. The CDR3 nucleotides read TGTGCCAGCATTGGCTATGGCTACACCTTC. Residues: CASIGYGYTF.

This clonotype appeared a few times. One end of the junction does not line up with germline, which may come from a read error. CDR3 DNA: TGCAGCGTAGAAGCGGAGATAAACACCGGGGAGCTGTTTTTT. As protein: CSVEAEINTGELFF. The chain is built from TRBV29-1 and TRBJ2-2; the D gene is possibly TRBD2 (5 bases). CDR1 and CDR2 (germline): SQVTM, ANQGSEA. The CDR3 is made up of 14 amino acids.

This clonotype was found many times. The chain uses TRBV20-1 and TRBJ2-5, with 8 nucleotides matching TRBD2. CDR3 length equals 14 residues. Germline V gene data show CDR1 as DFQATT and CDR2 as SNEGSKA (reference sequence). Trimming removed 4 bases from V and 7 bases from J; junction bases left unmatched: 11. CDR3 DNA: TGCAGTGCTACACTATCACTACGGGGGGGGACCCAGTACTTC. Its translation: CSATLSLRGGTQYF.

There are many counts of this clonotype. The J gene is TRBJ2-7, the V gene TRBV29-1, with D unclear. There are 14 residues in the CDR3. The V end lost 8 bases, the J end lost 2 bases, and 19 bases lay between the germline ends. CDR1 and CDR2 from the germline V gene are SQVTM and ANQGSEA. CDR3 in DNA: TGCAGCTGCGCCGGCGCTCAAGAACCCTACGAGCAGTACTTC. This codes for CSCAGAQEPYEQYF.

CDR3 DNA: TGCAGCGTGCCGACTAGCGGGGCCACCGGGGAGCTGTTTTTT. Protein: CSVPTSGATGELFF. The gene calls are TRBV29-1 and TRBJ2-2; 11 bases are shared with TRBD2. The ends lost 6 bases at V and 4 bases at J; junction bases unmatched: 4. The CDR3 length is 14 residues. Germline CDR1 reads SQVTM; CDR2 reads ANQGSEA.

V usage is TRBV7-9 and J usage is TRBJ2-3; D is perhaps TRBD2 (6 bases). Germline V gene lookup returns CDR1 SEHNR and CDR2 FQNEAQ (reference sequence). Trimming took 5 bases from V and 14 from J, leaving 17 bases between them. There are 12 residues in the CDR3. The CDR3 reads CASSHLGSGLYF. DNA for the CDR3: TGTGCCAGCAGCCACCTGGGTAGCGGCCTGTATTTT.

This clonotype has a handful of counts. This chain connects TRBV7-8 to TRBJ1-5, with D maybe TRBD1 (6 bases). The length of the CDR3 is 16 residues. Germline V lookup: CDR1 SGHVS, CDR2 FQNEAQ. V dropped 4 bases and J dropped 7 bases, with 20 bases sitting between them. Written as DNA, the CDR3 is TGTGCCAGCAGCTCTTCAACAGGGAGGAGTGGGCAGCCCCAGCATTTT. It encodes CASSSSTGRSGQPQHF.

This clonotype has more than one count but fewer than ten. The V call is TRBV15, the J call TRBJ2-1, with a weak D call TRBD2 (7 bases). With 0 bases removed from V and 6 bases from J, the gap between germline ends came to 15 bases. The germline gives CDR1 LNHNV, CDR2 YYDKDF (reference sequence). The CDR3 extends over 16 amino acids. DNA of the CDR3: TGTGCCACCAGCAGAGATCGGGGGGCAAGGGGCAATGAGCAGTTCTTC. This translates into CATSRDRGARGNEQFF.

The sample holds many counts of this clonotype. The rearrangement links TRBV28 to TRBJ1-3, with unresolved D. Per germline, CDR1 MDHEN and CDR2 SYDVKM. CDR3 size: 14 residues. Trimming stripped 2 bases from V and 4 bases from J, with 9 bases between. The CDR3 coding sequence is TGTGCCAGCAGTTTACGGCCTGGAGGAAACACCATATATTTT. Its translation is CASSLRPGGNTIYF.

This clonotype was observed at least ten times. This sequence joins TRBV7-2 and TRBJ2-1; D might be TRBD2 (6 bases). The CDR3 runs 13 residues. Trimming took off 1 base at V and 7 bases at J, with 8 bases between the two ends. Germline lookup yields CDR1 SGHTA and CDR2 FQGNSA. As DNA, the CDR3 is TGTGCCAGCAGCTTAGTTCGGGGGAATGAGCAGTTCTTC. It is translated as CASSLVRGNEQFF.

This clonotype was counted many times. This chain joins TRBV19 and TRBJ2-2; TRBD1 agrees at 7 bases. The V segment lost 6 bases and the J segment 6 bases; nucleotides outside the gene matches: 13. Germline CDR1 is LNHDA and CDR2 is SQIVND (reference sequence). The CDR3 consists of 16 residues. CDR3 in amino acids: CASRFTGVQSSGELFF. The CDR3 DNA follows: TGTGCCAGTAGATTCACAGGGGTTCAGTCGTCCGGGGAGCTGTTTTTT.

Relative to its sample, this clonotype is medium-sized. Here the CDR3 reads CASSVGRSPLHF. CDR3 DNA sequence: TGTGCCAGCAGCGTGGGGCGATCACCCCTCCACTTT. The J gene is TRBJ1-6, the V gene TRBV9; D possibly corresponds to TRBD1 (5 bases). The germline gives CDR1 SGDLS, CDR2 YYNGEE. V gave up 2 bases and J gave up 10 bases, with 7 bases separating them. The CDR3 is 12 amino acids.

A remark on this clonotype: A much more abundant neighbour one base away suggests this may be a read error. The CDR3 reads CATSDPDSLVFRIDTQYF. In nucleotides, the CDR3 is TGTGCCACCAGTGATCCTGACTCACTTGTGTTTAGGATAGATACGCAGTATTTT. The chain couples TRBV24-1 to TRBJ2-3, with D uncertain. The germline gives CDR1 KGHDR, CDR2 SFDVKD. V lost 3 bases, J lost 5 bases, and 23 bases lay in between. CDR3 length equals 18 residues.

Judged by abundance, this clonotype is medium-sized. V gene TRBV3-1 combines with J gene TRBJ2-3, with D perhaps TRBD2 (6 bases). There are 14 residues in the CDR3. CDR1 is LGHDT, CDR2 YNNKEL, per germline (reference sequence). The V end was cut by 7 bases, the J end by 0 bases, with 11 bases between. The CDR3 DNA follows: TGTGCCAGCAAGAGGAGCGGGAGCACAGATACGCAGTATTTT. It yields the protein CASKRSGSTDTQYF.

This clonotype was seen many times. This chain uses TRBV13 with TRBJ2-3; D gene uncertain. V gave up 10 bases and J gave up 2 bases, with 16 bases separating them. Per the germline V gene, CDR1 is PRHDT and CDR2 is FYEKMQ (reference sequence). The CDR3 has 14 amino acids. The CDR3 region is CATQRRVHTDTQYF. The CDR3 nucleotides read TGTGCCACCCAGCGAAGGGTCCACACAGATACGCAGTATTTT.

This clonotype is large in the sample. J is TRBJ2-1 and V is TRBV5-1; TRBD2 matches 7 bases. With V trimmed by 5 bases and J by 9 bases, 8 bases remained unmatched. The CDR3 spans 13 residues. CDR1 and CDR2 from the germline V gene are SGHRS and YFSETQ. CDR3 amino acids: CASRGGSYAEQFF. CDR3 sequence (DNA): TGCGCCAGCAGAGGCGGGAGCTACGCTGAGCAGTTCTTC.

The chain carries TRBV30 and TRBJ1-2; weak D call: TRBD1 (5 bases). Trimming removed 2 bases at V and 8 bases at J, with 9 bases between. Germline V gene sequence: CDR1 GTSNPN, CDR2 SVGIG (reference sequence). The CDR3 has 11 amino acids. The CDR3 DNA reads TGTGCCTGGAGTTTGGAGGGGGGCTACACCTTC. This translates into CAWSLEGGYTF.

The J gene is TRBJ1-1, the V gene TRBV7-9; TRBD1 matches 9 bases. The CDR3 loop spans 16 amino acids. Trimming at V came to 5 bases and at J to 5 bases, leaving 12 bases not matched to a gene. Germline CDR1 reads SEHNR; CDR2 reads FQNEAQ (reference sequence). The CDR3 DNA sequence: TGTGCCAGCAGCCCGCCGGGACAGGGAAGTAGGACTGAAGCTTTCTTT. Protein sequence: CASSPPGQGSRTEAFF.

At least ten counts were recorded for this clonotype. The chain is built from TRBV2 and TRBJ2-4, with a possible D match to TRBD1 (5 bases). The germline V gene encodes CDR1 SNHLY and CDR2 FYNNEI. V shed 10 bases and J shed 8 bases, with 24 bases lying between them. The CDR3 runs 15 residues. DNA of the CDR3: TGTGCCATCAGCACCAACCCCCAGGGTCTGGACATTCAGTACTTC. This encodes CAISTNPQGLDIQYF.

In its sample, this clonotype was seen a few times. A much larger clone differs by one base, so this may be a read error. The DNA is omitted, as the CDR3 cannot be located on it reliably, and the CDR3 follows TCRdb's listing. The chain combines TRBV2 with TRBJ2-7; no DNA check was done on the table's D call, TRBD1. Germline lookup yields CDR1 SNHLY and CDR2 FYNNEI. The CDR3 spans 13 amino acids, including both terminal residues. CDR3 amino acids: CASSETWGQGADF.